The 18 T cell receptor beta chains presented below share a single source sample, sequenced in a study of regulatory T cells in long-lasting Graves disease. Library construction for TCR beta used iRepertoire HTBI primers and Arm-PCR of CDR3 regions. From the multiplex PCR reads, TCRdb called clonotypes with MiXCR, one entry per CDR3 protein. This sample has approximately 230,000 distinct CDR3 sequences; about 17% occur once, and the top ten carry less than 25%. Time point meaning: newly diagnosed GD, antithyroid drugs for less than 3 months. PBMC RNA was the source of the TCR library. Material: peripheral blood mononuclear cells (PBMCs), obtained at new diagnosis, from a patient treated with antithyroid drugs. These receptors originate from a female donor with Graves disease.

This clonotype was counted ten times or more. The chain combines TRBV6-1 with TRBJ1-2; D call uncertain. The CDR3 totals 13 residues. The V gene lost 8 bases and the J gene lost 4 bases, with 14 bases spanning the gap. From germline, CDR1 is MNHNS and CDR2 SASEGT. The CDR3 is CASEEGWGYGYTF. For the CDR3, the DNA is TGTGCCAGCGAGGAGGGATGGGGCTATGGCTACACCTTC.

The sample holds a few counts of this clonotype. The chain joins TRBV20-1 to TRBJ1-1; possible D gene TRBD1, 6 bases. V was clipped by 6 bases and J by 0 bases, with 17 bases between them. Germline lookup yields CDR1 DFQATT and CDR2 SNEGSKA (reference sequence). The CDR3 contains 15 residues. CDR3 in amino acids: CSAPLGGELNTEAFF. The CDR3, as DNA: TGCAGTGCCCCCTTGGGGGGCGAATTGAACACTGAAGCTTTCTTT.

Turning to this clonotype: A much larger clone is a single base away; this may be a read error. V is TRBV11-2 and J is TRBJ1-5, with D perhaps TRBD1 (6 bases). This CDR3 is 15 amino acids long. V was shortened by 5 bases and J by 6 bases, with 17 bases between the two germline ends. CDR1 SGHAT and CDR2 FQNNGV come from the germline V gene. The DNA for the CDR3 is TGTGCCAGCAGCCGCGGGACACTCGGCACTCAGCCCCAGCATTTT. Its translation: CASSRGTLGTQPQHF.

The table lists this clonotype with many counts. The genes are TRBV20-1 and TRBJ2-1, with D possibly TRBD1 on 8 matching bases. Trimming left V 3 bases short and J 6 bases short, with 18 bases between. Germline CDR1 reads DFQATT; CDR2 reads SNEGSKA (reference sequence). This CDR3 is built from 15 residues. In DNA form, the CDR3 reads TGCAGTGCTAGTCTCCGACAGGGGAGGGGCAATGAGCAGTTCTTC. Its translation: CSASLRQGRGNEQFF.

This clonotype was seen many times. The V call is TRBV20-1, the J call TRBJ2-3, with TRBD2 matching 9 bases. Germline CDR1 reads DFQATT; CDR2 reads SNEGSKA (reference sequence). V lost 0 bases and J lost 4; bases outside the gene matches: 5. This CDR3 contains 15 residues. CDR3 sequence: CSARDPAGGSDTQYF. DNA for the CDR3: TGCAGTGCTAGAGATCCAGCGGGAGGATCAGATACGCAGTATTTT.

In its sample, this clonotype was seen many times. V and J are TRBV6-1 and TRBJ1-5; D remains ambiguous. Germline lookup yields CDR1 MNHNS and CDR2 SASEGT. The CDR3 length is 18 residues. Trimming removed 6 bases from V and 2 bases from J, with 23 bases in between. The DNA for the CDR3 is TGTGCCAGCAGGGAGCCCGTGTTCCCCCAAGGGCGCAATCAGCCCCAGCATTTT. Translating it yields CASREPVFPQGRNQPQHF.

This clonotype was seen many times. The chain recombines TRBV11-2 with TRBJ1-2; 7 bases agree with TRBD1. The CDR3 length is 15 residues. Losses at the gene ends were 5 bases for V and 8 bases for J; bases not matched to a gene: 14. Germline V lookup: CDR1 SGHAT, CDR2 FQNNGV. CDR3 protein: CASSPALDRVGGYTF. CDR3 nucleotides: TGTGCCAGCAGCCCCGCTCTCGACAGGGTCGGGGGCTACACCTTC.

To note about this clonotype: It is likely a read error: a sequence one base away is far more abundant. The chain recombines TRBV30 with TRBJ2-1, with 10 positions matching TRBD1. With the DNA end fitting TRBJ2-5 better, the J assignment may be wrong. Germline-derived CDR1 and CDR2 are GTSNPN and SVGIG (reference sequence). The CDR3 consists of 13 residues. This CDR3 reads CALRQGAAETQYF. The DNA of the CDR3 is TGTGCCTTACGACAGGGGGCAGCGGAGACCCAGTACTTC.

This clonotype was seen many times. The CDR3 here is CASSLARSSKGAQYF. The DNA of the CDR3 is TGTGCCAGCAGCTTAGCTAGGTCCTCTAAGGGGGCCCAGTACTTC. The chain has TRBV11-2 and TRBJ2-5; tentative D call: TRBD1 (6 bases). The length of the CDR3 is 15 residues. CDR1 is SGHAT, CDR2 FQNNGV, per germline. The V end lost 1 base, the J end lost 9 bases, and 18 bases lay between the germline ends.

In this sample, this clonotype turned up once. The CDR3 nucleotides are TGCGCCAGCGGCGTGTCTAGCGGGAGGGAGACCCAGTACTTC. This encodes CASGVSSGRETQYF. This chain links TRBV10-2 with TRBJ2-5, with 11 bases matching TRBD2. CDR3 length: 14 amino acids. Trimming removed 8 bases from V and 5 bases from J; junction bases left unmatched: 7. Germline V gene sequence: CDR1 WSHSY, CDR2 SAAADI.

This clonotype has a handful of counts. This chain uses TRBV20-1 with TRBJ2-1; no clear D gene. This CDR3 spans 14 amino acids. CDR1 is DFQATT, CDR2 SNEGSKA, per germline (reference sequence). Trimming removed 6 bases from V and 7 bases from J, with 19 bases in between. DNA for the CDR3: TGCAGTGCCCCACTCCCGGAAGGTGGGAATGAGCAGTTCTTC. Its translation is CSAPLPEGGNEQFF.

This clonotype showed up many times. V gene TRBV10-3 combines with J gene TRBJ2-3; TRBD2 agrees at 10 bases. The germline CDR1 and CDR2 sequences are ENHRY and SYGVKD. Losses at the gene ends were 0 bases for V and 6 bases for J; bases not matched to a gene: 6. The CDR3 is 16 residues long. CDR3 amino acids: CAISESKAGGMDTQYF. For the CDR3, the DNA is TGTGCCATCAGTGAGTCGAAAGCGGGGGGGATGGATACGCAGTATTTT.

The chain recombines TRBV9 with TRBJ2-2; 7 nucleotides align to TRBD1. The CDR3 is 16 residues long. The germline CDR1 and CDR2 sequences are SGDLS and YYNGEE. V was clipped by 2 bases and J by 2 bases; unmatched bases: 6. CDR3 region: CASSVFRDRNTGELFF. CDR3 bases: TGTGCCAGCAGCGTGTTCCGGGACAGAAACACCGGGGAGCTGTTTTTT.

This clonotype was detected ten times or more. The V and J genes are TRBV6-2 or TRBV6-3 and TRBJ2-7, with a weak D call TRBD2 (6 bases). The CDR3 extends over 15 amino acids. CDR1 and CDR2 (germline): MNHEY, SVGEGT. The germline V and J ends were trimmed by 4 bases and 4 bases, with 17 bases remaining between them. This CDR3 is CASSSPADGGYEQYF. CDR3 coding DNA: TGTGCCAGCAGTTCGCCCGCTGATGGGGGGTACGAGCAGTACTTC.

For this clonotype: Its ends do not fully match the called genes, so a read error is possible. The rearrangement joins TRBV6-2 or TRBV6-3 to TRBJ1-2; D perhaps matches TRBD1 (6 bases). The germline V gene encodes CDR1 MNHEY and CDR2 SVGEGT. This CDR3 is 13 amino acids long. In DNA, the CDR3 is TGTGCCAGCAGGGACAGTTATAACTATGGCCACACCTTC. Its translation: CASRDSYNYGHTF.

At least ten counts were recorded for this clonotype. The J gene is TRBJ1-5, the V gene TRBV19; 8 bases are shared with TRBD1. The germline V gene encodes CDR1 LNHDA and CDR2 SQIVND (reference sequence). The CDR3 spans 14 residues. The ends lost 6 bases at V and 4 bases at J; junction bases unmatched: 5. In DNA, the CDR3 is TGTGCCAGTAGCGAAAGACAGGGGAATCAGCCCCAGCATTTT. Its protein product is CASSERQGNQPQHF.

This clonotype was observed many times. This chain connects TRBV29-1 to TRBJ2-5; tentative D call: TRBD1 (5 bases). The V and J ends lost 7 bases and 5 bases respectively, with 14 bases between them. The CDR3 has 12 residues. Looked up from germline, CDR1 is SQVTM and CDR2 is ANQGSEA. Here the CDR3 reads CSARTRAETQYF. In DNA form, the CDR3 reads TGCAGCGCCCGGACACGGGCGGAGACCCAGTACTTC.

This clonotype was counted ten times or more. The V call is TRBV11-2, the J call TRBJ2-4; D call uncertain. Germline CDR1 is SGHAT and CDR2 is FQNNGV. The CDR3 is made up of 16 amino acids. V was shortened by 5 bases and J by 0 bases, with 14 bases between the two germline ends. The CDR3 protein is CASSLLGTGAKNIQYF. The CDR3 DNA reads TGTGCCAGCAGCCTACTCGGAACGGGAGCCAAAAACATTCAGTACTTC.